The 22 T cell receptor beta chains below all came from one sample that was sequenced in a study of cytomegalovirus exposure and HLA in healthy donors. PCR primers comprised 60 Vbeta and 13 Jbeta primers. Method: immunoSEQ multiplex PCR; TCRdb's copy keeps in-frame clones and lacks some. The sample holds 200,000 to 250,000 clones; roughly 85% are singletons and the top ten take around 2%. The sequencing sample was made of PBMCs. The receptors come from a man younger than 35 in good health and CMV-seronegative.

The CDR3 spells CASRRTGGFDTQYF. Written as DNA, the CDR3 is TGTGCCAGCAGACGGACAGGGGGCTTTGATACGCAGTATTTT. The chain uses TRBV6-5 and TRBJ2-3; 11 bases map to TRBD1. V shed 6 bases, J shed 6 bases, and the junction held 5 bases outside the gene matches. The CDR3 contains 14 residues. Germline-derived CDR1 and CDR2 are MNHEY and SVGAGI.

The chain employs TRBV27 and TRBJ2-2; D unclear. CDR1 is MNHEY, CDR2 SMNVEV, per germline (reference sequence). The CDR3 consists of 18 residues. Trimming stripped 3 bases from V and 4 bases from J, with 21 bases between. The CDR3 protein is CASSFQTRPRLGTGELFF. CDR3 DNA: TGTGCCAGCAGTTTCCAAACAAGACCACGACTGGGCACCGGGGAGCTGTTTTTT.

The chain combines TRBV7-3 with TRBJ2-1; 8 bases fit TRBD2. Germline V CDR1 and CDR2: SGHTA, FQGTGA. CDR3 length equals 15 residues. Trimming removed 5 bases from V and 7 bases from J; junction bases left unmatched: 10. CDR3 loop: CASSLGRAGGNEQFF. The DNA of the CDR3 is TGTGCCAGCAGCCTCGGGAGGGCCGGGGGAAATGAGCAGTTCTTC.

V is TRBV9 and J is TRBJ2-3, with TRBD1 matching 7 bases. This CDR3 contains 19 residues. The V and J ends lost 3 bases and 4 bases, in that order; junction bases with no gene match: 20. Looked up from germline, CDR1 is SGDLS and CDR2 is YYNGEE. CDR3 sequence: CASSARDPWDSDTSDTQYF. CDR3 sequence (DNA): TGTGCCAGCAGCGCTCGGGACCCCTGGGACAGCGACACCTCAGATACGCAGTATTTT.

This clone was recorded a few times. The rearrangement uses TRBV7-9 and TRBJ1-4; 7 positions match TRBD1. The J segment lost 5 bases and the V segment lost 1 base, leaving 7 bases of the junction unmatched. Germline loops: CDR1 SEHNR, CDR2 FQNEAQ (reference sequence). This CDR3 is 16 amino acids long. The CDR3 DNA reads TGTGCCAGCAGCTTAGGACAGGGTCATAAAAATGAAAAACTGTTTTTT. This codes for CASSLGQGHKNEKLFF.

The chain links TRBV7-9 to TRBJ2-3; 8 nucleotides line up with TRBD2. Trimming cost V 2 bases and J 0 bases; bases outside gene matches: 4. Germline V CDR1 and CDR2: SEHNR, FQNEAQ (reference sequence). The CDR3 loop spans 16 amino acids. CDR3 region: CASSLMASGSTDTQYF. CDR3 coding DNA: TGTGCCAGCAGCTTAATGGCTAGCGGGAGCACAGATACGCAGTATTTT.

V usage is TRBV28 and J usage is TRBJ2-1, with D perhaps matching TRBD1 (7 bases). There are 16 residues in the CDR3. Germline-derived CDR1 and CDR2 are MDHEN and SYDVKM. V shed 5 bases and J shed 10 bases, with 24 bases lying between them. CDR3 sequence: CASSPRHWDRLGEQFF. The CDR3 coding sequence is TGTGCCAGCAGTCCCAGGCATTGGGACAGACTAGGGGAGCAGTTCTTC.

The gene calls are TRBV7-2 and TRBJ1-1; weak D call: TRBD1 (6 bases). The CDR3 is made up of 15 amino acids. Trimming cost V 6 bases and J 1 base, with 15 bases left between them. Germline V CDR1 and CDR2: SGHTA, FQGNSA. CDR3 coding DNA: TGTGCCAGCAGTTTCGATACAGGGAGGAACACTGAAGCTTTCTTT. It codes for CASSFDTGRNTEAFF.

V is TRBV6-5 and J is TRBJ1-5; TRBD1 matches 10 bases. CDR1 MNHEY and CDR2 SVGAGI come from the germline V gene. This CDR3 comprises 15 residues. Trimming removed 6 bases from V and 5 bases from J; junction bases left unmatched: 7. This chain's CDR3 is CASSLTGGIYQPQHF. In DNA, the CDR3 is TGTGCCAGCAGCTTGACAGGGGGCATATATCAGCCCCAGCATTTT.

The J gene is TRBJ2-5, the V gene TRBV18; D may be TRBD1 (6 bases). Germline-derived CDR1 and CDR2 are KGHSH and LQKENI. The V end was cut by 2 bases, the J end by 8 bases, with 12 bases between. The CDR3 totals 13 residues. The CDR3 DNA reads as TGTGCCAGCTCACCAGAGGGGGTAGAAACCCAGTACTTC. Its protein is CASSPEGVETQYF.

The gene calls are TRBV7-9 and TRBJ2-5; possibly TRBD2 for D (6 bases). The CDR3 totals 17 residues. CDR1 is SEHNR, CDR2 FQNEAQ, per germline (reference sequence). The ends were cut back, 5 bases at V and 7 bases at J, with 26 bases in the middle. The CDR3 spells CASSPMEGLIGFGTQYF. CDR3 DNA sequence: TGTGCCAGCAGCCCCATGGAGGGTTTAATCGGGTTTGGGACCCAGTACTTC.

In this sample, this clone turned up once. The V gene is TRBV7-2, the J gene TRBJ2-7; 7 bases match TRBD2. With 4 bases clipped from V and 0 bases from J, the junction kept 6 bases outside the gene matches. This CDR3 comprises 15 residues. Germline loops: CDR1 SGHTA, CDR2 FQGNSA. The DNA of the CDR3 is TGTGCCAGCAGCTCCGGGGGGTTCAGCTCCTACGAGCAGTACTTC. This codes for CASSSGGFSSYEQYF.

The V gene is TRBV19, the J gene TRBJ2-5; possibly TRBD2 for D (6 bases). This CDR3 contains 13 residues. Germline CDR1 is LNHDA and CDR2 is SQIVND (reference sequence). The V end was cut by 4 bases, the J end by 2 bases, with 8 bases between. CDR3 in amino acids: CASSTGAQETQYF. CDR3 nucleotides: TGTGCCAGTAGTACGGGAGCTCAAGAGACCCAGTACTTC.

V is TRBV30 and J is TRBJ1-6; 7 nucleotides line up with TRBD1. The germline CDR1 and CDR2 sequences are GTSNPN and SVGIG (reference sequence). V shed 5 bases and J 5 bases; nucleotides not matched to a gene: 0. The CDR3 length is 12 residues. The CDR3: CAWDRDNSPLHF. The CDR3 coding sequence is TGTGCCTGGGACAGGGATAATTCACCCCTCCACTTT. Combining the CDR3 with reference TRBV30 and TRBJ1-6 gives the whole variable domain SQTIHQWPATLVQPVGSPLSLECTVEGTSNPNLYWYRQAAGRGLQLLFYSVGIGQISSEVPQNLSASRPQDRQFILSSKKLLLSDSGFYLCAWDRDNSPLHFGNGTRLTVT.

The chain employs TRBV28 and TRBJ2-2, with TRBD1 matching 9 bases. V trimming: 5 bases; J trimming: 2 bases; junction bases outside the gene matches: 6. Germline V gives CDR1 MDHEN, CDR2 SYDVKM. This CDR3 is 16 amino acids long. CDR3 DNA sequence: TGTGCCAGCAGTGCCGGGACAGGGAAAAACACCGGGGAGCTGTTTTTT. Amino acid sequence: CASSAGTGKNTGELFF.

This chain uses TRBV5-1 with TRBJ2-7, with TRBD1 matching over 10 bases. Germline V CDR1 and CDR2: SGHRS, YFSETQ. The CDR3 consists of 14 residues. With 3 bases clipped from V and 5 bases from J, the junction kept 5 bases outside the gene matches. The CDR3 coding sequence is TGCGCCAGCAGCTATTTCGGGACAGGGGACGAGCAGTACTTC. Translated: CASSYFGTGDEQYF.

The V gene is TRBV4-1, the J gene TRBJ2-7; a possible D gene is TRBD2 (6 bases). CDR3 size: 15 residues. V lost 1 base to trimming and J lost 0 bases, with 10 bases between them. Germline assignment: CDR1 MGHRA and CDR2 YSYEKL. CDR3 DNA sequence: TGCGCCAGCAGCCAAGCAACGGGAGTCTCCTACGAGCAGTACTTC. This codes for CASSQATGVSYEQYF.

This chain connects TRBV2 to TRBJ2-5; tentatively, D is TRBD1 (7 bases). Per germline, CDR1 SNHLY and CDR2 FYNNEI. Trimming shortened V by 1 base and J by 2 bases, and 14 bases separated the two germline ends. CDR3 length equals 16 residues. In nucleotides, the CDR3 is TGTGCCAGCAGTGAAGGGGGAGGACAGGAGCAAGAGACCCAGTACTTC. Residues: CASSEGGGQEQETQYF.

This chain uses TRBV9 with TRBJ2-2, with TRBD2 as a possible D gene (7 bases). The germline V and J ends were trimmed by 0 bases and 4 bases, with 19 bases remaining between them. The CDR3 length is 18 residues. The V gene's germline CDR1 is SGDLS and CDR2 YYNGEE. CDR3 loop: CASSVALAGATSTGELFF. The DNA of the CDR3 is TGTGCCAGCAGCGTAGCTCTGGCGGGGGCTACGAGCACCGGGGAGCTGTTTTTT.

The CDR3 sequence is CASSLRREGPYEQYF. The CDR3 coding sequence is TGTGCCAGCAGCTTACGGAGGGAGGGGCCCTACGAGCAGTACTTC. This chain joins TRBV13 and TRBJ2-7; 7 bases fit TRBD2. The ends lost 2 bases at V and 2 bases at J; junction bases unmatched: 6. CDR1 is PRHDT, CDR2 FYEKMQ, per germline (reference sequence). The CDR3 runs 15 residues.

V gene TRBV30 combines with J gene TRBJ1-5; D is undetermined. This CDR3 region has 16 residues. Germline assignment: CDR1 GTSNPN and CDR2 SVGIG (reference sequence). Trimming took off 3 bases at V and 0 bases at J, with 15 bases between the two ends. CDR3 sequence reads: CAWSLTGYRSNQPQHF. CDR3 nucleotide sequence: TGTGCCTGGAGCTTGACCGGGTACCGTAGCAATCAGCCCCAGCATTTT. The full variable domain, completed using reference TRBV30 and TRBJ1-5, is SQTIHQWPATLVQPVGSPLSLECTVEGTSNPNLYWYRQAAGRGLQLLFYSVGIGQISSEVPQNLSASRPQDRQFILSSKKLLLSDSGFYLCAWSLTGYRSNQPQHFGDGTRLSIL.

The V gene is TRBV19, the J gene TRBJ1-5; 7 bases fit TRBD1. The CDR3 is made up of 18 amino acids. Trimming at V came to 4 bases and at J to 0 bases, leaving 12 bases not matched to a gene. Germline V gene lookup returns CDR1 LNHDA and CDR2 SQIVND (reference sequence). Here the CDR3 reads CASSNPGQKSYSNQPQHF. The CDR3 region has the DNA TGTGCCAGTAGTAACCCGGGACAGAAATCGTATAGCAATCAGCCCCAGCATTTT.